The text below deals with one T cell receptor beta chain. In its sample, this clonotype was seen many times. Its antigen remains unidentified. Per-base quality was not reported, and no clone a single base away is much larger than it. The TCR beta CDR3 regions were amplified from RNA transcripts. For the first round of RT-PCR on the TCR CDR3, the HTBI primer set was used together with the Qiagen OneStep RT-PCR kit. Libraries were constructed in a second round of multiplex PCR, after which size selection and purification were performed. Sequencing of the libraries was done on an Illumina HiSeq2000 using paired-end 100 bp reads. The source study handled its data this way. SOAPnuke was used to process the raw data, throwing out any read that contained adapters or uncalled bases, had a mean Phred below 15, or lacked an exact constant-primer or identifier match. COPE v1.2.5 was used to merge the high-quality paired reads, and each unique nucleotide sequence was defined as a clonotype. MiTCR v1.1 was used to align the clonotypes against IMGT TRBV, TRBD and TRBJ reference segments. Only V-J combinations with frequency above 0.0001, covering 98% to 99.2% of repertoires, were analysed. A TCS score was defined as the ratio of F50 (clonal expansion) to E x V (chaos), with BLOSUM62-based TCRdist applied between CDR3 peptides within each V-J. Welch's t-statistics and random forest reduced approximately 520 V-J features to 10 to 15, which were used in a naive Bayes classifier (R e1071). TCRdb ran its own pipeline on the public reads, namely fastp trimming at Q25 and MiXCR clone calling, and kept in-frame beta chains. Every distinct CDR3 protein forms one entry, paired with its most common genes and DNA. In this record, the V and J calls reflect TCRdb's handling and not the investigators' own analysis. A total of some 270,000 distinct CDR3 sequences appear in this sample, about 13% of them only once. The ten most abundant clones make up roughly 7.9% of the sample.

From cysteine to phenylalanine, the CDR3 is 13 amino acids long. The kept DNA is CDR3 alone, 39 bases in frame from the first base. Relative to germline, V is 4 bases shorter and J is 7 bases shorter, with 12 bases between their ends. CDR1 SGHVS and CDR2 FQNEAQ are derived from the germline V gene. This sample is part of a study of T cells in Graves' hyperthyroidism and ophthalmopathy (dated by TCRdb to about 2019). The study in broad terms: Peripheral blood samples were taken at the time of initial diagnosis, prior to any treatment. TCR Vbeta CDR3 sequencing of some 140 peripheral blood samples (43 ophthalmopathy, under 80 hyperthyroidism and approximately 17 progressor patients) is reported in the paper. The roughly 100 discovery patients were randomly split 7:3 into training and test sets. TCR V-J signatures able to tell the groups apart were searched for in a discovery cohort of approximately 95 patients, of whom more than 40 had Graves' ophthalmopathy and 57 had stable Graves' hyperthyroidism. Following sampling, methimazole starting at 30 mg daily was given to hyperthyroidism patients, and high-dose intravenous methylprednisolone was given to ophthalmopathy patients. The study also compared thyroid tissue and blood T-cell repertoires from roughly six Graves' hyperthyroidism patients. Whether ophthalmopathy could be predicted prospectively was tested in an independent validation cohort made up of roughly 20 hyperthyroidism patients plus 17 patients who later progressed to ophthalmopathy. Broader findings and caveats from the paper: Sample size was not statistically predetermined, and investigators were not blinded to group allocation. Ophthalmopathy was separated from stable hyperthyroidism by a 13 V-J signature model, with around 90% sensitivity and about 84% specificity obtained in cross-validation and 80%/75% obtained in testing. Most expanded thyroid clonotypes (frequency above 0.001) were also detected in blood, suggesting blood repertoires may reflect thyroid immune responses. In validation, the model predicted progression to ophthalmopathy a median of about 5.9 months before onset, with over 60% sensitivity and 72.22% specificity.

Stable Graves' hyperthyroidism was defined as the absence of progression to ophthalmopathy over 18 months of follow-up. Hyperthyroidism patients were aged 18 to 65 years and newly diagnosed, with disease duration of less than 2 months. Exclusion was applied to patients with uncontrolled infections, other autoimmune diseases, pregnancy or lactation. Diagnoses were based on clinical symptoms, serum thyroxine and TRAb, thyroid ultrasound and orbital computed tomography. Ficoll-Paque density gradient centrifugation was used to isolate PBMCs from around 10 ml of fresh peripheral blood. Trizol reagent was used to extract total RNA, and RNA quality was then checked on an Agilent 2100 Bioanalyzer.

The sequenced material came from blood. The chain links TRBV7-8 with TRBJ2-3, with a tentative D gene TRBD1 over 6 matching bases. The receptor's source is a woman in her 40s with Graves' hyperthyroidism. The CDR3 region reads CASSSGQSYTQYF. The DNA sequence is as follows: TGTGCCAGCAGCTCCGGACAGTCCTATACGCAGTATTTT.